This T cell receptor beta chain appears in the sequencing data of a study of blood T cell repertoires in COVID-19. The overall study: COVID-19 samples, acute and convalescent, were from the United States, Italy and Spain. T cells, B-cell-depleted T cells, or PBMCs supplied cDNA or gDNA.

In the authors' workflow: Nucleated cell number was recorded as an estimate derived from reference gene primer amplification. Clones were read by immunoSEQ multiplex PCR, and TCRdb kept only the in-frame ones, dropping some. Clone size and the V and J calls come from that table; the DNA yielded D and trimming. The sample lists 170,000 or so clones; over 70% were seen once. The CDR3 covers 13 residues. The germline gives CDR1 MNHEY, CDR2 SMNVEV (reference sequence). Between the trimmed V and J ends, which lost 6 bases and 4 bases, there was a span of 13 bases. The TCR sequence derives from a woman aged 60-75 years with acute or convalescent COVID-19. The sequencing input was peripheral blood. J is TRBJ2-7 and V is TRBV27; no definite D call. The CDR3: CASSSSDGYEQYF. The CDR3 region has the DNA TGTGCCAGCAGCTCTTCCGACGGGTACGAGCAGTACTTC.